The entry that follows covers one TCR beta chain sequence. One junction end does not reproduce the germline sequence, and a read error may be involved. Amplification used 60 Vbeta primers and 13 Jbeta primers. Sequencing used immunoSEQ multiplex PCR; TCRdb keeps in-frame clones, though not all of them. This sample's table reports 140,000 to 150,000 clones. Per germline, CDR1 SGDLS and CDR2 YYNGEE. The CDR3 has 14 residues. These data are taken from a study of cytomegalovirus exposure and HLA in healthy donors. Overall study context: Early released data comprised tens of millions of unique TCRs from HLA-typed donors.

Sequenced: PBMCs. This sequence originates from a male donor in good health and CMV-seronegative. The V and J genes are TRBV9 and TRBJ2-5; possibly TRBD2 for D (6 bases). The CDR3 DNA reads TGTGCCAGCAGCAACCCGGGACTCCAAGGGACCCAGTACTTC. It yields the protein CASSNPGLQGTQYF.